This T cell receptor beta chain was identified during a study of blood T cell repertoires in COVID-19. This clone was seen just once. Only in-frame clones appear in the TCRdb table, and some are missing; sequencing was by immunoSEQ multiplex PCR. This sample has 400,000 to 550,000 clones; around 89% occur once, and the top ten carry 4% to 5.5%. The sequence derives from a woman younger than 45 with acute or convalescent COVID-19. Source material: peripheral blood.

The CDR3 loop reads CASSQEGASRTGELFF. DNA for the CDR3: TGTGCCAGCAGCCAAGAGGGAGCTAGCAGGACCGGGGAGCTGTTTTTT. This chain joins TRBV4-2 and TRBJ2-2, with D possibly being TRBD2 (5 bases). V shed 0 bases and J shed 5 bases, with 13 bases lying between them. This CDR3 contains 16 residues. In germline, CDR1 is LGHNA, CDR2 YNFKEQ.